This TCR beta chain originates from a study of blood T cells in healthy people across ages. Roughly 9 milliliters of peripheral blood were drawn from each donor. In its sample, this clonotype was seen many times. Together with a sample-barcoded 5' primer, a J-beta primer mix was included in a second PCR lasting roughly 6 to 12 cycles. In TCRdb, the 5' RACE reads were re-called with MiXCR into one record per CDR3 protein. Found here are 600,000 to 1,000,000 distinct CDR3 sequences, approximately 25% of them singletons; the top ten hold under 4%. The data also belong to a second study, concerning T cells of mothers and their children. As that study records: No clone of persistent microchimeric T cells was detected.

This sequence originates from a boy between 10 and 17 years old in good health. The source material was blood.

CDR3 sequence (DNA): TGTGCCAGCAGCCCGGGACTAGCGGGAGTTGAGCAGTTCTTC. Its translation: CASSPGLAGVEQFF. The chain recombines TRBV7-9 with TRBJ2-1; 14 nucleotides agree with TRBD2. The J segment lost 9 bases and the V segment lost 5 bases, leaving 3 bases of the junction unmatched. The germline CDR1 and CDR2 sequences are SEHNR and FQNEAQ (reference sequence). The CDR3 has 14 residues.